Following are 17 T cell receptor beta chains from one sample sequenced in a study of T cells in localized non-small cell lung cancer. Data came from immunoSEQ multiplex PCR; TCRdb stores just in-frame clones and leaves some out. The sample has roughly 39,000 clones, 70% to 90% seen once. The sequences come from peripheral blood, collected before any cancer treatment. The receptor source for this set is a man aged 18 to 49 with stage I lung adenocarcinoma.

The genes are TRBV7-9 and TRBJ1-1; D call uncertain. This CDR3 has 14 residues. Looked up from germline, CDR1 is SEHNR and CDR2 is FQNEAQ (reference sequence). With 8 bases removed from V and 3 bases from J, the gap between germline ends came to 16 bases. The CDR3 reads CASGRRLGHTEAFF. The CDR3 DNA sequence: TGTGCCAGCGGACGTCGGCTAGGGCACACTGAAGCTTTCTTT.

This chain connects TRBV19 to TRBJ2-5; no clear D gene. With 6 bases removed from V and 0 bases from J, the gap between germline ends came to 17 bases. Per germline, CDR1 LNHDA and CDR2 SQIVND (reference sequence). CDR3 size: 16 residues. This chain's CDR3 is CASSPWEESDQETQYF. DNA for the CDR3: TGTGCCAGTAGCCCTTGGGAAGAGTCCGACCAAGAGACCCAGTACTTC. The whole variable domain, remainder taken from reference TRBV19 and TRBJ2-5, is DGGITQSPKYLFRKEGQNVTLSCEQNLNHDAMYWYRQDPGQGLRLIYYSQIVNDFQKGDIAEGYSVSREKKESFPLTVTSAQKNPTAFYLCASSPWEESDQETQYFGPGTRLLVL.

V gene TRBV28 combines with J gene TRBJ2-7; a possible D gene is TRBD2 (5 bases). The CDR3 runs to 13 residues. The V gene lost 2 bases and the J gene lost 6 bases, with 11 bases spanning the gap. Per the germline V gene, CDR1 is MDHEN and CDR2 is SYDVKM. CDR3 coding DNA: TGTGCCAGCAGTTTAGACTATCACCCCGAGCAGTACTTC. This gives the protein CASSLDYHPEQYF.

This clone was observed a few times. The V call is TRBV18, the J call TRBJ1-6, with D possibly matching TRBD1 (6 bases). The V end lost 0 bases, the J end lost 5 bases, and 11 bases lay between the germline ends. The CDR3 runs 16 residues. Germline assignment: CDR1 KGHSH and CDR2 LQKENI. The CDR3 spells CASSPPPGANNSPLHF. The CDR3 DNA sequence: TGTGCCAGCTCACCACCGCCAGGGGCAAATAATTCACCCCTCCACTTT.

This clone came up once. In the same sample, other DNA sequences code for this CDR3. V gene TRBV5-6 combines with J gene TRBJ1-2; D is perhaps TRBD1 (5 bases). The CDR3 length is 12 residues. The V end was cut by 4 bases, the J end by 8 bases, with 12 bases between. Germline CDR1 and CDR2: SGHDT and YYEEEE. In DNA, the CDR3 is TGTGCCAGCAGCCTGGGGGATCGCGGCTACACCTTC. Translating gives CASSLGDRGYTF.

The V gene is TRBV5-5, the J gene TRBJ1-6; 7 bases fit TRBD1. The CDR3 runs to 15 residues. Germline V lookup: CDR1 SGHKS, CDR2 YYEKEE (reference sequence). With V trimmed by 0 bases and J by 9 bases, 6 bases remained unmatched. The CDR3: CASSLATGESSPLHF. CDR3 coding DNA: TGTGCCAGCAGCTTGGCCACAGGGGAGAGTTCACCCCTCCACTTT.

The gene calls are TRBV6-5 and TRBJ1-2; no firm D call. Per germline, CDR1 MNHEY and CDR2 SVGAGI. CDR3 size: 14 residues. Trimming took off 5 bases at V and 8 bases at J, with 18 bases between the two ends. CDR3 DNA: TGTGCCAGCAGTGATGTAAGGGCAGGTGGAGGCTACACCTTC. Translating it yields CASSDVRAGGGYTF.

This chain connects TRBV7-9 to TRBJ1-2; D gene ambiguous. Per germline, CDR1 SEHNR and CDR2 FQNEAQ (reference sequence). This CDR3 comprises 13 residues. V was pared by 5 bases and J by 5 bases, with 12 bases between. The CDR3 DNA is TGTGCCAGCAGCCTAACCGGACCATATGGCTACACCTTC. Translating gives CASSLTGPYGYTF.

The V and J genes are TRBV19 and TRBJ1-1; the D gene is possibly TRBD1 (5 bases). V lost 4 bases and J 6 bases, leaving 18 bases between the germline ends. The CDR3 consists of 15 residues. Germline assignment: CDR1 LNHDA and CDR2 SQIVND (reference sequence). CDR3 DNA sequence: TGTGCCAGTAGTAGACCCCTCCAGGGCGGATCTGAAGCTTTCTTT. It yields the protein CASSRPLQGGSEAFF.

This clone is a singleton in its sample. This chain connects TRBV7-7 to TRBJ2-5; TRBD2 agrees at 14 bases. Germline V gene data show CDR1 as SSHAT and CDR2 as FNYEAQ (reference sequence). The ends lost 5 bases at V and 1 base at J; junction bases unmatched: 6. The CDR3 is made up of 17 amino acids. CDR3 amino acids: CASSGGTSGGGQETQYF. The CDR3 DNA reads as TGTGCCAGCAGCGGGGGGACTAGCGGGGGCGGCCAAGAGACCCAGTACTTC.

The gene calls are TRBV11-2 and TRBJ1-1; TRBD1 is a possible D gene (6 bases). V was pared by 1 base and J by 5 bases, with 11 bases between. The CDR3 is 14 amino acids. The V gene's germline CDR1 is SGHAT and CDR2 FQNNGV. The CDR3 nucleotides read TGTGCCAGCAGCTTAGGGGGGAGGGGGACTGAAGCTTTCTTT. Translation gives CASSLGGRGTEAFF.

V usage is TRBV9 and J usage is TRBJ2-1, with TRBD2 matching 9 bases. From germline, CDR1 is SGDLS and CDR2 YYNGEE. The V segment lost 3 bases and the J segment 6 bases; nucleotides outside the gene matches: 10. The CDR3 is 16 residues long. The CDR3 DNA reads TGTGCCAGCAGCGAGGACCCCGCGGGGGGGCCCAATGAGCAGTTCTTC. Translation gives CASSEDPAGGPNEQFF.

The V gene is TRBV5-1, the J gene TRBJ1-4, with D possibly matching TRBD1 (5 bases). There are 14 residues in the CDR3. The germline V and J ends were trimmed by 0 bases and 7 bases, with 10 bases remaining between them. Germline lookup yields CDR1 SGHRS and CDR2 YFSETQ. The CDR3 loop is CASSLVWGGEKLFF. The CDR3 bases are TGCGCCAGCAGCTTGGTGTGGGGGGGTGAAAAACTGTTTTTT. The variable domain in full, with the rest retrieved from reference TRBV5-1 and TRBJ1-4, is KAGVTQTPRYLIKTRGQQVTLSCSPISGHRSVSWYQQTPGQGLQFLFEYFSETQRNKGNFPGRFSGRQFSNSRSEMNVSTLELGDSALYLCASSLVWGGEKLFFGSGTQLSVL.

The rearrangement links TRBV7-8 to TRBJ2-5, with D hard to call. Trimming removed 6 bases from V and 7 bases from J, with 15 bases in between. Germline-derived CDR1 and CDR2 are SGHVS and FQNEAQ. This CDR3 is 13 amino acids long. CDR3 in DNA: TGTGCCAGCAGTTCTACCCGGGCAGGGACCCAGTACTTC. Its translation is CASSSTRAGTQYF.

This clone was seen only a few times. The rearrangement uses TRBV4-2 and TRBJ1-1, with no clear D. This CDR3 has 13 amino acids. V lost 2 bases and J 7 bases, leaving 11 bases between the germline ends. Germline-derived CDR1 and CDR2 are LGHNA and YNFKEQ. The CDR3 nucleotides are TGTGCCAGCAGCCAATCGGAGGTCCGTGAAGCTTTCTTT. Translating gives CASSQSEVREAFF.

The chain joins TRBV19 to TRBJ1-1; weak D call: TRBD1 (6 bases). The V and J ends lost 3 bases and 11 bases respectively, with 13 bases between them. The CDR3 runs 12 residues. CDR1 and CDR2 from the germline V gene are LNHDA and SQIVND (reference sequence). CDR3 nucleotides: TGTGCCAGTAGTATTCAACAGGGAGACGCTTTCTTT. This sequence encodes CASSIQQGDAFF.

The CDR3 is CASSPGQLQNTEAFF. CDR3 in DNA: TGTGCCAGCAGCCCAGGACAGCTACAGAACACTGAAGCTTTCTTT. The chain combines TRBV7-8 with TRBJ1-1; possible D gene TRBD1, 6 bases. The CDR3 runs to 15 residues. V was clipped by 5 bases and J by 1 base, with 14 bases between them. CDR1 is SGHVS, CDR2 FQNEAQ, per germline. Full variable domain (outside the CDR3, taken from reference TRBV7-8 and TRBJ1-1): GAGVSQSPRYKVAKRGQDVALRCDPISGHVSLFWYQQALGQGPEFLTYFQNEAQLDKSGLPSDRFFAERPEGSVSTLKIQRTQQEDSAVYLCASSPGQLQNTEAFFGQGTRLTVV.